This entry concerns a single T cell receptor beta chain. The data were obtained in a study of shared clonotypes between healthy human individuals. Across the whole study: Three men and two women, aged 18 to 49, were donors.

The assay was run at deep level. Using immunoSEQ multiplex PCR, the repertoire was profiled, and TCRdb retains in-frame clones only, with some absent. The sample holds approximately 2,200,000 clones, around 93% seen once. Naivety among CD8 cells was defined by CD45RO negativity and positive CCR7 selection, thereby excluding terminally differentiated effector memory CD45RA+ cells. After removal of 9 bases from V and 3 bases from J, the junction contained 7 bases not matched to a gene. The CDR3 runs 13 residues. CDR1 and CDR2 from the germline V gene are ENHRY and SYGVKD. The sample comprised naive CD8+ T cells from PBMCs. The chain carries TRBV10-3 and TRBJ2-7; 8 nucleotides match TRBD2. The TCR originated in a man younger than 35 in good health. Some clones in this sample may be carry-over from other donors' samples. The CDR3, as DNA: TGTGCCATTCGGACTAGCCTCGACTACGAGCAGTACTTC. It specifies CAIRTSLDYEQYF.